This TCR beta chain was profiled in a study of T cell clonality in common variable immunodeficiency. Regarding the study as a whole: Reportedly, TCR beta sequences from common variable immunodeficiency showed fewer deletions and N-nucleotide insertions. Compared with controls, CVID subjects had fewer shared TCRbeta clones.

This CDR3 has 17 amino acids. CDR1 is SGHVS and CDR2 is FNYEAQ in the germline V gene. The data were produced by immunoSEQ multiplex PCR, yet TCRdb's version contains in-frame clones alone and is incomplete. Recorded here are about 39,000 clones, none singletons. Turning to this clone: Antigen unknown. The observed sequence ends 3 residues before the CDR3 terminus, with the missing tail filled in from the germline J gene.

The receptor comes from a person between 18 and 70 years old in good health. The material sequenced was peripheral blood mononuclear cells. The chain has TRBV7-6 and TRBJ2-3; D could derive from TRBD1 or TRBD2 (7 bases each). CDR3 sequence reads: CASSETQGGGGNQPQYF. The part of the CDR3 DNA that was read is TGTGCCAGCAGCGAGACCCAGGGGGGAGGGGGGAATCAGCCG.